The sequence of this T cell receptor beta chain was determined in a study of cytomegalovirus exposure and HLA in healthy donors. Overall study findings and caveats: When a later analysis was performed, an Asian-associated ancestry cluster reportedly had fewer N-insertions than the approximately 700-donor mean. According to reports, the classifier identified cytomegalovirus status with high specificity and sensitivity. Immune exposure was documented only through CMV serostatus.

As regards this clone: Its antigen is unidentified.

PCR involved 60 Vbeta and 13 Jbeta primers. Produced via immunoSEQ multiplex PCR; TCRdb's table is partial and in-frame only. The table lists roughly 180,000 clones, roughly 80% of them singletons, with about 2.4% in the top ten. The CDR3 contains 13 residues. CDR1 is SQVTM, CDR2 ANQGSEA, per germline. J lost 8 bases, V lost 5 bases, and 7 bases had no gene match. The rearrangement uses TRBV29-1 and TRBJ1-2; TRBD1 agrees at 11 bases. This clonotype was obtained from a male donor in good health and CMV-seronegative. The sample was PBMCs. CDR3 protein: CSVPGQGASGYTF. In DNA form, the CDR3 reads TGCAGCGTTCCCGGACAGGGGGCGTCGGGCTACACCTTC.